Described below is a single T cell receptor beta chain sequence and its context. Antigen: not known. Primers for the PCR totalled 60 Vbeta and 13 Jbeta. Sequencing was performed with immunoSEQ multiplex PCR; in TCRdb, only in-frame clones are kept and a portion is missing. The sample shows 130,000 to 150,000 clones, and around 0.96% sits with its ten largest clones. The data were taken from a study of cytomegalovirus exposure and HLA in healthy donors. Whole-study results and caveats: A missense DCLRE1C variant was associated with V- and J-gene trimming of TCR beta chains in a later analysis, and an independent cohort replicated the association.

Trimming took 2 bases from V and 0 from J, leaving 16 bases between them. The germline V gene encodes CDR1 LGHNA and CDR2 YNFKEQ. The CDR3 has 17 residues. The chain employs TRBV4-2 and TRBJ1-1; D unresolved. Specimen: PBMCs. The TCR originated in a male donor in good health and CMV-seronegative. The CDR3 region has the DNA TGTGCCAGCAGCCAACTATCACAGTCTCTAATGAACACTGAAGCTTTCTTT. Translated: CASSQLSQSLMNTEAFF.